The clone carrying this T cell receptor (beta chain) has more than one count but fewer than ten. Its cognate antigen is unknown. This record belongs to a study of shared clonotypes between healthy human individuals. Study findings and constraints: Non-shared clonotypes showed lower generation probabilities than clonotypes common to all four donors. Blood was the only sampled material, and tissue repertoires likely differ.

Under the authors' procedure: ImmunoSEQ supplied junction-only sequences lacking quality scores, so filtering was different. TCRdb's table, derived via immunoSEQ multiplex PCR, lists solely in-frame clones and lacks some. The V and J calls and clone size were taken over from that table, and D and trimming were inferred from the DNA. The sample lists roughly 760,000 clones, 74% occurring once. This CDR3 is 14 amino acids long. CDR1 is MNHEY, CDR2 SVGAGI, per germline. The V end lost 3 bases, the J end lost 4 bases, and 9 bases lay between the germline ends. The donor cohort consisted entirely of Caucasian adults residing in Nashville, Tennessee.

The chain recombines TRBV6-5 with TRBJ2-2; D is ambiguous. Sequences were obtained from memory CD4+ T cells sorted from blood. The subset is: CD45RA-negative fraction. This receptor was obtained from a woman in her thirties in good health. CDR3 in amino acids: CASSYQATTGELFF. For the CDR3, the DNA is TGTGCCAGCAGTTATCAAGCCACCACCGGGGAGCTGTTTTTT.